The rows below give T cell receptor beta chains drawn from one sample of a study of shared clonotypes between healthy human individuals. Profiling relied on immunoSEQ multiplex PCR, and the TCRdb table lists in-frame clones only, not all of them. This sample carries under 1,100,000 clones, around 74% of them seen once, and the ten largest clones take about 1.4%. Sequencing was carried out using memory CD4+ T cells sorted from blood. Receptors were obtained from a man aged 18 to 30 in good health. Both conserved end residues are part of each CDR3. A D gene is named only where the DNA matches it firmly. Clone size is given for some rows only: seen once, a few or many times, or a class if the clone is expanded.

cdr3_nt: TGTGCCAGCAGAGTAGGAAAGGTGAACACTGAAGCTTTCTTT
cdr3_aa: CASRVGKVNTEAFF
clone_size: NA
j_call: TRBJ1-1
v_call: TRBV21-1
d_call: NA

cdr3_nt: TGTGCCAGTTACTCAACGAGAGCGGGAAACAATGAGCAGTTCTTC
cdr3_aa: CASYSTRAGNNEQFF
clone_size: NA
j_call: TRBJ2-1
v_call: TRBV19
d_call: TRBD2

cdr3_nt: TGTGCCAGCAGCTGGACAGTTAATGAAAAACTGTTTTTT
cdr3_aa: CASSWTVNEKLFF
clone_size: NA
j_call: TRBJ1-4
v_call: TRBV7-2
d_call: NA

cdr3_nt: TGTGCCAGCAGCGCGCGCCAGGGGGCCCAAGGAGCTTTCTTT
cdr3_aa: CASSARQGAQGAFF
clone_size: NA
j_call: TRBJ1-1
v_call: TRBV5-6
d_call: TRBD1

cdr3_nt: TGTGCCAGCAGCTCACAGGATGGCACTGAAGCTTTCTTT
cdr3_aa: CASSSQDGTEAFF
clone_size: NA
j_call: TRBJ1-1
v_call: TRBV5-4
d_call: NA

cdr3_nt: TGTGCCAGCAGCCAAGGATCGGGCGAAAAACTGTTTTTT
cdr3_aa: CASSQGSGEKLFF
clone_size: NA
j_call: TRBJ1-4
v_call: TRBV4-2
d_call: NA

cdr3_nt: TGTGCCAGCAGCTTGACAGGGAGCGGCACCGGGGAGCTGTTTTTT
cdr3_aa: CASSLTGSGTGELFF
clone_size: NA
j_call: TRBJ2-2
v_call: TRBV5-4
d_call: NA

cdr3_nt: TGTGCCAGCAGTCGAGACGGTAGCTCTGGAAACACCATATATTTT
cdr3_aa: CASSRDGSSGNTIYF
clone_size: NA
j_call: TRBJ1-3
v_call: TRBV6-6
d_call: NA

cdr3_nt: TGTGCCAGCAGTTACGGGCCTAGCGGGAGTGGAGCCAAAAACATTCAGTACTTC
cdr3_aa: CASSYGPSGSGAKNIQYF
clone_size: many
j_call: TRBJ2-4
v_call: TRBV6-7
d_call: TRBD2

cdr3_nt: TGTGCCAGCAGCTTGGGGCAGGGGAACACCGGGGAGCTGTTTTTT
cdr3_aa: CASSLGQGNTGELFF
clone_size: NA
j_call: TRBJ2-2
v_call: TRBV5-8
d_call: NA

cdr3_nt: TGCAGCGTTGTAGGAGTACAAGAGACCCAGTACTTC
cdr3_aa: CSVVGVQETQYF
clone_size: NA
j_call: TRBJ2-5
v_call: TRBV29-1
d_call: NA

cdr3_nt: TGTGCCAGCAGTGAAGCGGGCGGGGTCACAGATACGCAGTATTTT
cdr3_aa: CASSEAGGVTDTQYF
clone_size: NA
j_call: TRBJ2-3
v_call: TRBV6-1
d_call: NA

cdr3_nt: TGTGCCTGGAACTCGGACAGGGGATACGAGCAGTACTTC
cdr3_aa: CAWNSDRGYEQYF
clone_size: NA
j_call: TRBJ2-7
v_call: TRBV30
d_call: TRBD1

cdr3_nt: TGCGCCAGCAGTGGAAGGGCAGAAACTTTTAATGAAAAACTGTTTTTT
cdr3_aa: CASSGRAETFNEKLFF
clone_size: NA
j_call: TRBJ1-4
v_call: TRBV10-2
d_call: NA

cdr3_nt: TGTGCCAGCCTGACCCTCGAAAGGGAGGGCCCCTCCTACGAGCAGTACTTC
cdr3_aa: CASLTLEREGPSYEQYF
clone_size: NA
j_call: TRBJ2-7
v_call: TRBV19
d_call: TRBD2

cdr3_nt: TGTGCCAGCAGTGAGATCCCGGGACAGGGGACAGATACGCAGTATTTT
cdr3_aa: CASSEIPGQGTDTQYF
clone_size: NA
j_call: TRBJ2-3
v_call: TRBV6-1
d_call: TRBD1

cdr3_nt: TGTGCTAGCAGCTTAATAGGGGGCGCGGTAGAGACCCAGTACTTC
cdr3_aa: CASSLIGGAVETQYF
clone_size: NA
j_call: TRBJ2-5
v_call: TRBV7-7
d_call: TRBD1

cdr3_nt: TGTGCCAGTAGTGTCCACGGTGGAAACACCATATATTTT
cdr3_aa: CASSVHGGNTIYF
clone_size: NA
j_call: TRBJ1-3
v_call: TRBV19
d_call: NA

cdr3_nt: TGTGCCAGCAGGGGTGGGGACATTTATCAGCCCCAGCATTTT
cdr3_aa: CASRGGDIYQPQHF
clone_size: NA
j_call: TRBJ1-5
v_call: TRBV6-1
d_call: NA

cdr3_nt: TGTGCCAGTAGTATAGTCAGGGCTGGGGAGCTGTTTTTT
cdr3_aa: CASSIVRAGELFF
clone_size: NA
j_call: TRBJ2-2
v_call: TRBV19
d_call: NA

cdr3_nt: TGCGCCAGCAGCCAGCACGGACTCAATGAGCAGTTCTTC
cdr3_aa: CASSQHGLNEQFF
clone_size: NA
j_call: TRBJ2-1
v_call: TRBV4-1
d_call: NA

cdr3_nt: TGTGCCACCAGCAGAGTGGGGGACCCGTACAATGAGCAGTTCTTC
cdr3_aa: CATSRVGDPYNEQFF
clone_size: NA
j_call: TRBJ2-1
v_call: TRBV15
d_call: NA

cdr3_nt: TGTGCCAGCAGTCATCAGCGGGGAGATTACAATGAGCAGTTCTTC
cdr3_aa: CASSHQRGDYNEQFF
clone_size: NA
j_call: TRBJ2-1
v_call: TRBV6-6
d_call: TRBD2

cdr3_nt: TGTGCCAGCAGTCACAGGGATAGGTTGATTAGCGGGGGCTCTGGGGCCAACGTCCTGACTTTC
cdr3_aa: CASSHRDRLISGGSGANVLTF
clone_size: NA
j_call: TRBJ2-6
v_call: TRBV28
d_call: TRBD2

cdr3_nt: TGTGCCTGGAGTGTACTCGGGGTTATTGGGCAGCCCCAGCATTTT
cdr3_aa: CAWSVLGVIGQPQHF
clone_size: NA
j_call: TRBJ1-5
v_call: TRBV30
d_call: NA

cdr3_nt: TGTGCCAGCAGCTTGTCGGCCCTCCACTTT
cdr3_aa: CASSLSALHF
clone_size: once
j_call: TRBJ1-6
v_call: TRBV5-4
d_call: NA

cdr3_nt: TGTGCCAGCAGCTTAGACGGGGGGCTTAAGGGTGAGACCCAGTACTTC
cdr3_aa: CASSLDGGLKGETQYF
clone_size: NA
j_call: TRBJ2-5
v_call: TRBV7-8
d_call: NA

cdr3_nt: TGCGCCAGCAGCGATGAGGACAGGGGGCTTAATGAGCAGTTCTTC
cdr3_aa: CASSDEDRGLNEQFF
clone_size: NA
j_call: TRBJ2-1
v_call: TRBV5-1
d_call: TRBD1

cdr3_nt: TGTGCCAGCAGCAAAGCACCGACAGGAGGTAGTACTGAAGCTTTCTTT
cdr3_aa: CASSKAPTGGSTEAFF
clone_size: NA
j_call: TRBJ1-1
v_call: TRBV21-1
d_call: NA

cdr3_nt: TGTGCCAGCAGCTTAGCGCCTGGTAGAACACAAGAGACCCAGTACTTC
cdr3_aa: CASSLAPGRTQETQYF
clone_size: NA
j_call: TRBJ2-5
v_call: TRBV7-2
d_call: NA

cdr3_nt: TGTGCCAGCCGGGGCGGGAGGGCCCGAGAGACCCAGTACTTC
cdr3_aa: CASRGGRARETQYF
clone_size: NA
j_call: TRBJ2-5
v_call: TRBV5-4
d_call: TRBD2

cdr3_nt: TGTGCCAGCAGCTCCATACTTGCGGGGACCCAGTACTTC
cdr3_aa: CASSSILAGTQYF
clone_size: NA
j_call: TRBJ2-5
v_call: TRBV7-6
d_call: NA

cdr3_nt: TGTGCCAGCAGTTACGTGGGACTAGGCACAGATACGCAGTATTTT
cdr3_aa: CASSYVGLGTDTQYF
clone_size: NA
j_call: TRBJ2-3
v_call: TRBV6-5
d_call: TRBD2

cdr3_nt: TGCAGTGCTGGAGAGACCCAGTACTTC
cdr3_aa: CSAGETQYF
clone_size: NA
j_call: TRBJ2-5
v_call: TRBV20-1
d_call: NA

cdr3_nt: TGTGCCAGCTCACCACGTAATCAGCCCCAGCATTTT
cdr3_aa: CASSPRNQPQHF
clone_size: NA
j_call: TRBJ1-5
v_call: TRBV18
d_call: NA

cdr3_nt: TGTGCCAGCAGCCCAGGACTGCTGACAAACAATGAGCAGTTCTTC
cdr3_aa: CASSPGLLTNNEQFF
clone_size: NA
j_call: TRBJ2-1
v_call: TRBV7-3
d_call: NA

cdr3_nt: TGTGCCAGCAGTATGGGTTCCTACGAGCAGTACTTC
cdr3_aa: CASSMGSYEQYF
clone_size: NA
j_call: TRBJ2-7
v_call: TRBV6-5
d_call: NA

cdr3_nt: NA
cdr3_aa: CATGGAGDLYGCTF
clone_size: NA
j_call: TRBJ1-2
v_call: TRBV6-1
d_call: NA

cdr3_nt: TGTGCCAGCAGCCCAGGGATACTCCCGCACATGCAGTACTTC
cdr3_aa: CASSPGILPHMQYF
clone_size: NA
j_call: TRBJ2-7
v_call: TRBV5-6
d_call: NA

cdr3_nt: TGCAGCGCAGGACAGGGGGCGAACACTGAAGCTTTCTTT
cdr3_aa: CSAGQGANTEAFF
clone_size: NA
j_call: TRBJ1-1
v_call: TRBV29-1
d_call: TRBD1

cdr3_nt: TGTGCCAGCAGCCCGTACTCAGGGGCCCTCTCCTACAATGAGCAGTTCTTC
cdr3_aa: CASSPYSGALSYNEQFF
clone_size: NA
j_call: TRBJ2-1
v_call: TRBV14
d_call: NA

cdr3_nt: TGCGCCAGCAGCCCCCCGAAGGTCTGCATTGAGCAGTTCTTC
cdr3_aa: CASSPPKVCIEQFF
clone_size: NA
j_call: TRBJ2-1
v_call: TRBV4-3
d_call: NA

cdr3_nt: TGTGCCAGCAGTTACTCGAGGGCTCCTAACACCGGGGAGCTGTTTTTT
cdr3_aa: CASSYSRAPNTGELFF
clone_size: NA
j_call: TRBJ2-2
v_call: TRBV6-6
d_call: NA

cdr3_nt: TGTGCCAGCAGCTCGATTTCGGGCCGTAACACTGAAGCTTTCTTT
cdr3_aa: CASSSISGRNTEAFF
clone_size: few
j_call: TRBJ1-1
v_call: TRBV11-2
d_call: NA

cdr3_nt: TGCGCCAGCAGTGAGCCAACAGGGAACTATGGCTACACCTTC
cdr3_aa: CASSEPTGNYGYTF
clone_size: few
j_call: TRBJ1-2
v_call: TRBV10-2
d_call: NA

cdr3_nt: TGTGCCAGCTCACCACTGGGCACAATCCAAGAGACCCAGTACTTC
cdr3_aa: CASSPLGTIQETQYF
clone_size: NA
j_call: TRBJ2-5
v_call: TRBV18
d_call: NA

cdr3_nt: TGTGCCAGCAGCCAAGGGAGGGGGGATACGCAGTATTTT
cdr3_aa: CASSQGRGDTQYF
clone_size: NA
j_call: TRBJ2-3
v_call: TRBV7-6
d_call: NA

cdr3_nt: TGTGCCAGCAGCTTAGCGGGGCAGGAGGGAATCATCACTGAAGCTTTCTTT
cdr3_aa: CASSLAGQEGIITEAFF
clone_size: few
j_call: TRBJ1-1
v_call: TRBV7-6
d_call: NA

cdr3_nt: TGTGCCAGCAGCGGAGGACTAGCGGGGCAAGAGACCCAGTACTTC
cdr3_aa: CASSGGLAGQETQYF
clone_size: NA
j_call: TRBJ2-5
v_call: TRBV7-8
d_call: TRBD2

cdr3_nt: TGTGCCACCAGCCCCCGGGTCCAGCGGGCCACAGATACGCAGTATTTT
cdr3_aa: CATSPRVQRATDTQYF
clone_size: NA
j_call: TRBJ2-3
v_call: TRBV15
d_call: NA

cdr3_nt: TGTGCCAGCGCCCTTGTGGGGGGTTCCTCCTACGAGCAGTACTTC
cdr3_aa: CASALVGGSSYEQYF
clone_size: NA
j_call: TRBJ2-7
v_call: TRBV7-3
d_call: NA

cdr3_nt: TGTGCCTGGAGTGTTGGGACAGCCGGCGGGAGACTGTTTTTT
cdr3_aa: CAWSVGTAGGRLFF
clone_size: few
j_call: TRBJ1-4
v_call: TRBV30
d_call: TRBD1

cdr3_nt: TGTGCCAGCAGTAACTCCTACAATGAGCAGTTCTTC
cdr3_aa: CASSNSYNEQFF
clone_size: few
j_call: TRBJ2-1
v_call: TRBV6-6
d_call: NA

cdr3_nt: TGTGCCTGGAGTCTCAGGGTCAATCAGCCCCAGCATTTT
cdr3_aa: CAWSLRVNQPQHF
clone_size: few
j_call: TRBJ1-5
v_call: TRBV30
d_call: NA

cdr3_nt: TGCGCCAGCAGCCAAGGGGATAGGGTAGCCTCTGAAGCTTTCTTT
cdr3_aa: CASSQGDRVASEAFF
clone_size: NA
j_call: TRBJ1-1
v_call: TRBV4-1
d_call: NA